These 29 T cell receptor beta chains share one sample of origin, sequenced in a study of cytomegalovirus exposure and HLA in healthy donors. The PCR used 60 Vbeta and 13 Jbeta primers. Sequenced by immunoSEQ multiplex PCR; TCRdb stores in-frame clones only, minus some. The sample records 150,000 to 250,000 clones, roughly 80% being singletons. Sequencing used PBMCs. The source of these receptors is a woman aged 50 to 60 in good health and CMV-seropositive.

This clone has just a few counts. The chain carries TRBV7-8 and TRBJ2-5, with TRBD2 identical over 11 bases. This CDR3 is built from 16 residues. CDR1 is SGHVS and CDR2 is FQNEAQ in the germline V gene. V gave up 4 bases and J gave up 3 bases; unmatched junction bases: 7. CDR3 loop: CASSWTGTSGKETQYF. CDR3 DNA sequence: TGTGCCAGCAGCTGGACGGGGACTAGCGGAAAAGAGACCCAGTACTTC.

The count of this clone is one. The V gene is TRBV9, the J gene TRBJ2-5, with a possible D match to TRBD2 (6 bases). CDR1 SGDLS and CDR2 YYNGEE come from the germline V gene. V gave up 3 bases and J gave up 10 bases, with 16 bases separating them. This CDR3 contains 13 residues. The CDR3: CASSEGLSGDQYF. DNA of the CDR3: TGTGCCAGCAGCGAGGGGCTCTCGGGGGACCAGTACTTC.

V gene TRBV4-1 combines with J gene TRBJ2-5; 9 nucleotides line up with TRBD2. The CDR3 runs to 17 residues. The ends lost 0 bases at V and 4 bases at J; junction bases unmatched: 9. Per germline, CDR1 MGHRA and CDR2 YSYEKL. CDR3 loop: CASSQDRGGGARETQYF. The CDR3 bases are TGCGCCAGCAGCCAAGATCGAGGCGGGGGGGCGCGAGAGACCCAGTACTTC.

The V gene is TRBV19, the J gene TRBJ2-5, with 12 bases that match TRBD2. Germline CDR1 reads LNHDA; CDR2 reads SQIVND (reference sequence). V was pared by 8 bases and J by 4 bases, with 8 bases of the junction left unmatched. The CDR3 runs 15 residues. In DNA, the CDR3 is TGTGCCAGTGCTATTCCGGGACTAGCGGGAGAGACCCAGTACTTC. This encodes CASAIPGLAGETQYF. The variable domain in full, with the rest retrieved from reference TRBV19 and TRBJ2-5, is DGGITQSPKYLFRKEGQNVTLSCEQNLNHDAMYWYRQDPGQGLRLIYYSQIVNDFQKGDIAEGYSVSREKKESFPLTVTSAQKNPTAFYLCASAIPGLAGETQYFGPGTRLLVL.

The chain joins TRBV7-2 to TRBJ2-7, with a tentative D call TRBD2 (5 bases). Trimming took off 1 base at V and 3 bases at J, with 10 bases between the two ends. CDR1 and CDR2 from the germline V gene are SGHTA and FQGNSA. The CDR3 sequence is 14 residues long. The CDR3 bases are TGTGCCAGCAGCTTAGACGCGCGGGTCTACGAGCAGTACTTC. Translated: CASSLDARVYEQYF.

The gene calls are TRBV4-1 and TRBJ2-1, with D tentatively TRBD2 (5 bases). Trimming pared 0 bases from V and 1 base from J, leaving 10 bases between. The CDR3 is 16 residues long. The germline V gene encodes CDR1 MGHRA and CDR2 YSYEKL. The CDR3 coding sequence is TGCGCCAGCAGCCAAGAACGTAGCGCATCCTACAATGAGCAGTTCTTC. It is translated as CASSQERSASYNEQFF.

The chain uses TRBV6-5 and TRBJ1-1; 7 positions match TRBD1. V trimming: 0 bases; J trimming: 4 bases; junction bases outside the gene matches: 5. This CDR3 contains 15 residues. Per the germline V gene, CDR1 is MNHEY and CDR2 is SVGAGI. The CDR3 nucleotides read TGTGCCAGCAGTTACTCCTATCGACAGGGCACTGAAGCTTTCTTT. The encoded protein is CASSYSYRQGTEAFF.

The table lists this clone with a few counts. The chain joins TRBV2 to TRBJ2-2, with 11 positions matching TRBD2. The ends lost 9 bases at V and 5 bases at J; junction bases unmatched: 8. This CDR3 is built from 15 residues. Germline values: CDR1 SNHLY, CDR2 FYNNEI. In DNA form, the CDR3 reads TGTGCCAGTATACGACTAGCGGGAAATACCGGGGAGCTGTTTTTT. Translated: CASIRLAGNTGELFF.

V and J are TRBV27 and TRBJ2-7, with 12 bases identical to TRBD1. The junction had 11 bases not matched to a gene; V was cut back by 4 bases and J by 7 bases. Germline values: CDR1 MNHEY, CDR2 SMNVEV (reference sequence). CDR3 size: 16 residues. The DNA of the CDR3 is TGTGCCAGCAGTTCAACTGGGACAGGGGGCGCGGGGGAGCAGTACTTC. This translates into CASSSTGTGGAGEQYF.

The rearrangement joins TRBV7-8 to TRBJ1-2; no clear D. With 4 bases removed from V and 4 bases from J, the gap between germline ends came to 10 bases. The V gene's germline CDR1 is SGHVS and CDR2 FQNEAQ. The CDR3 contains 13 residues. Here the CDR3 reads CASSSPGSYGYTF. The CDR3 DNA is TGTGCCAGCAGCTCCCCGGGATCCTATGGCTACACCTTC.

The chain links TRBV18 to TRBJ2-5, with 8 bases that match TRBD1. Germline CDR1 reads KGHSH; CDR2 reads LQKENI. J lost 5 bases, V lost 2 bases, and 1 base had no gene match. The CDR3 runs to 13 residues. The CDR3 spells CASSPTGGETQYF. As DNA, the CDR3 is TGTGCCAGCTCACCAACAGGGGGGGAGACCCAGTACTTC.

This clone has just one count. The chain carries TRBV5-1 and TRBJ2-3, with 10 bases aligning to TRBD1. The germline gives CDR1 SGHRS, CDR2 YFSETQ. With V trimmed by 7 bases and J by 3 bases, 5 bases remained unmatched. The CDR3 length is 14 residues. This chain's CDR3 is CASGRDRGTDTQYF. The CDR3 bases are TGCGCCAGCGGCCGGGACAGGGGTACAGATACGCAGTATTTT.

This clone was recorded once. This sequence joins TRBV5-5 and TRBJ2-7; a weak D match, TRBD2 (6 bases). Germline V gene lookup returns CDR1 SGHKS and CDR2 YYEKEE (reference sequence). CDR3 length: 15 residues. With 0 bases removed from V and 0 bases from J, the gap between germline ends came to 10 bases. This chain's CDR3 is CASSLAGTHSYEQYF. CDR3 in DNA: TGTGCCAGCAGCTTGGCCGGGACTCACTCCTACGAGCAGTACTTC.

As DNA, the CDR3 is TGTGCCAGTAGTCCTAGGACTAGCGGGACTCCCGAGCAGTACTTC. Encoded protein: CASSPRTSGTPEQYF. This chain joins TRBV19 and TRBJ2-7, with 12 bases matching TRBD2. V was pared by 5 bases and J by 6 bases, with 8 bases of the junction left unmatched. Germline V lookup: CDR1 LNHDA, CDR2 SQIVND (reference sequence). There are 15 residues in the CDR3.

V is TRBV27 and J is TRBJ2-5, with D unresolved. The ends were cut back, 2 bases at V and 4 bases at J, with 14 bases in the middle. The CDR3 has 15 amino acids. The V gene's germline CDR1 is MNHEY and CDR2 SMNVEV (reference sequence). CDR3 sequence reads: CASSLALQPPETQYF. CDR3 nucleotides: TGTGCCAGCAGTTTAGCACTCCAACCCCCAGAGACCCAGTACTTC.

This chain uses TRBV6-6 with TRBJ1-2, with TRBD1 matching over 7 bases. Germline V gene sequence: CDR1 MNHNY, CDR2 SVGAGI (reference sequence). V lost 0 bases to trimming and J lost 8 bases; unmatched junction nucleotides: 3. This CDR3 has 13 residues. The CDR3 reads CASSYSGQDGYTF. CDR3 coding DNA: TGTGCCAGCAGTTACTCTGGACAGGACGGCTACACCTTC.

The V gene is TRBV5-1, the J gene TRBJ1-1; D is perhaps TRBD1 (5 bases). The CDR3 runs 13 residues. Trimming cost V 3 bases and J 6 bases, with 12 bases left between them. The germline gives CDR1 SGHRS, CDR2 YFSETQ. The CDR3 DNA reads TGCGCCAGCAGCTGGGGCGTTGGCTCTGAAGCTTTCTTT. It translates to CASSWGVGSEAFF.

The chain joins TRBV6-1 to TRBJ1-2; TRBD1 is a possible D gene (6 bases). The CDR3 consists of 15 residues. The germline gives CDR1 MNHNS, CDR2 SASEGT. Deletions cut 4 bases from V and 4 bases from J, with 16 bases between. The CDR3 bases are TGTGCCAGCAGTGCGGGGACAAGTACAACCTATGGCTACACCTTC. Protein product: CASSAGTSTTYGYTF.

This chain links TRBV6-5 with TRBJ1-2; D is uncertain. Germline V gene lookup returns CDR1 MNHEY and CDR2 SVGAGI. CDR3 size: 14 residues. V lost 6 bases, J lost 4 bases, and 15 bases lay in between. CDR3 in amino acids: CASRASTDFYGYTF. In DNA, the CDR3 is TGTGCCAGCAGAGCCTCAACAGATTTCTATGGCTACACCTTC.

This chain links TRBV6-1 with TRBJ2-3, with TRBD2 matching 7 bases. V was pared by 4 bases and J by 0 bases, with 10 bases of the junction left unmatched. Germline V gene sequence: CDR1 MNHNS, CDR2 SASEGT. The CDR3 covers 17 residues. The CDR3 DNA reads TGTGCCAGCAGTGTGGTTGGGGCTAGCGGTAGCACAGATACGCAGTATTTT. Translation: CASSVVGASGSTDTQYF.

The CDR3 protein is CASSPGRGTEAFF. The CDR3 coding sequence is TGTGCCAGCAGTCCCGGACGGGGCACTGAAGCTTTCTTT. The chain has TRBV27 and TRBJ1-1; D not resolved. V was cut by 5 bases and J by 4 bases, with 11 bases left in between. Germline assignment: CDR1 MNHEY and CDR2 SMNVEV (reference sequence). The length of the CDR3 is 13 residues.

Details on this clone: Its ends do not fully match the called genes, so a read error is possible. This chain connects TRBV11-2 to TRBJ2-6, with D maybe TRBD1 (5 bases). This CDR3 has 15 amino acids. Germline V gene data show CDR1 as SGHAT and CDR2 as FQNNGV. CDR3 DNA sequence: TGTGCCAGCAGCCCAATCAGGGCTGGGGCCAACGGCCTGACTTTC. It codes for CASSPIRAGANGLTF.

This chain joins TRBV4-3 and TRBJ1-1, with unresolved D. Germline CDR1 reads LGHNA; CDR2 reads YSLEER. V shed 1 base and J shed 2 bases, with 11 bases lying between them. The CDR3 covers 15 residues. The CDR3 spells CASSQGAGVNTEAFF. The CDR3 DNA sequence: TGCGCCAGCAGCCAAGGAGCAGGTGTTAACACTGAAGCTTTCTTT.

This clone was seen only a few times. This chain joins TRBV5-1 and TRBJ1-6, with TRBD1 matching 11 bases. The ends lost 4 bases at V and 9 bases at J; junction bases unmatched: 3. Germline assignment: CDR1 SGHRS and CDR2 YFSETQ. The CDR3 runs to 14 residues. This CDR3 is CASSAGQGGSPLHF. In DNA form, the CDR3 reads TGCGCCAGCAGCGCGGGACAGGGGGGTTCACCCCTCCACTTT.

This clone showed up just a few times. V gene TRBV29-1 combines with J gene TRBJ2-3; no clear D gene. The CDR3 is made up of 13 amino acids. Germline V CDR1 and CDR2: SQVTM, ANQGSEA. Trimming removed 6 bases at V and 4 bases at J, with 14 bases between. The CDR3 DNA is TGCAGCGTAACAGCCGCCTCGGCAGATACGCAGTATTTT. Its translation is CSVTAASADTQYF.

This sequence joins TRBV27 and TRBJ2-1; TRBD2 matches 8 bases. The J segment lost 8 bases and the V segment lost 6 bases, leaving 6 bases of the junction unmatched. The CDR3 length is 13 residues. Germline CDR1 reads MNHEY; CDR2 reads SMNVEV (reference sequence). The chain's CDR3 is CASRGLAIYEQFF. The CDR3 DNA sequence: TGTGCCAGCAGAGGACTAGCCATCTATGAGCAGTTCTTC.

This chain connects TRBV5-6 to TRBJ2-3; possible D gene TRBD2, 5 bases. This CDR3 has 17 amino acids. Trimming shortened V by 3 bases and J by 4 bases, and 21 bases separated the two germline ends. Germline loops: CDR1 SGHDT, CDR2 YYEEEE. CDR3 in DNA: TGTGCCAGCAGCTATAATCCGGGCAGAGGGTTTTCAGATACGCAGTATTTT. Translating it yields CASSYNPGRGFSDTQYF.

This CDR3 is CASSFQGDEKLFF. The DNA of the CDR3 is TGTGCCAGCAGCTTCCAGGGGGATGAAAAACTGTTTTTT. The J gene is TRBJ1-4, the V gene TRBV5-4, with TRBD1 matching 7 bases. V lost 2 bases to trimming and J lost 6 bases; unmatched junction nucleotides: 1. Germline V gene sequence: CDR1 SGHNT, CDR2 YYREEE (reference sequence). The CDR3 consists of 13 residues.

This sequence joins TRBV28 and TRBJ2-7; TRBD2 matches 7 bases. In germline, CDR1 is MDHEN, CDR2 SYDVKM. There are 13 residues in the CDR3. Trimming removed 5 bases from V and 4 bases from J; junction bases left unmatched: 5. The CDR3 is CASSALGGYEQYF. In DNA form, the CDR3 reads TGTGCCAGCAGTGCCCTCGGGGGGTACGAGCAGTACTTC.